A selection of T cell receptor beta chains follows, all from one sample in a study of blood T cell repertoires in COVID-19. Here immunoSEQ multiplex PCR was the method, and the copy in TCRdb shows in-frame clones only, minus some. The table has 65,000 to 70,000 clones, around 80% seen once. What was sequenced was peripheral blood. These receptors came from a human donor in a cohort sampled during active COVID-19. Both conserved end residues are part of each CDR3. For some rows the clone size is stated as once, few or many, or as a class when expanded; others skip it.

cdr3_aa: CASSRGTAMGEQYF
clone_size: .
v_call: TRBV5-5

cdr3_aa: CASSVGQGAETQYF
clone_size: .
v_call: TRBV9

cdr3_aa: CASSYWGDEAFF
clone_size: .
v_call: TRBV6-2/TRBV6-3

cdr3_aa: CASSLGGSSNQPQHF
clone_size: .
v_call: TRBV28

cdr3_aa: CASSVHGGDYNEQFF
clone_size: few
v_call: TRBV9

cdr3_aa: CASSIGTVYGYTF
clone_size: .
v_call: TRBV19

cdr3_aa: CASTDTGGSPLHF
clone_size: .
v_call: TRBV27

cdr3_aa: CASSITSGLSFTYEQYF
clone_size: .
v_call: TRBV19

cdr3_aa: CASSGGVAVSTDTQYF
clone_size: .
v_call: TRBV6-1

cdr3_aa: CASSHSGSRRDEEQFF
clone_size: few
v_call: TRBV7-9

cdr3_aa: CASSLGGNGGATNEKLFF
clone_size: .
v_call: TRBV5-5

cdr3_aa: CASSLMGTGDEQYF
clone_size: .
v_call: TRBV7-9

cdr3_aa: CASSPGLAGTQYF
clone_size: .
v_call: TRBV5-1

cdr3_aa: CASSASGQGSYSPLHF
clone_size: .
v_call: TRBV25-1

cdr3_aa: CASSPSTLGGYEQYF
clone_size: .
v_call: TRBV9

cdr3_aa: CASSSGGGRDNEQFF
clone_size: .
v_call: TRBV5-1

cdr3_aa: CASSPAPRTSGKNIQYF
clone_size: .
v_call: TRBV19

cdr3_aa: CATSPGTGRNTIYF
clone_size: .
v_call: TRBV24-1

cdr3_aa: CATSEGQGARSYGYTF
clone_size: .
v_call: TRBV24-1

cdr3_aa: CASSMAGWDQETQYF
clone_size: .
v_call: TRBV19

cdr3_aa: CAWSYISGDGYTF
clone_size: .
v_call: TRBV30

cdr3_aa: CASSRDGGTGANVLTF
clone_size: .
v_call: TRBV27

cdr3_aa: CASSTSGSYNEQFF
clone_size: .
v_call: TRBV7-9

cdr3_aa: CASSSSGREETQYF
clone_size: .
v_call: TRBV6-2/TRBV6-3

cdr3_aa: CASSASGQLKYTF
clone_size: .
v_call: TRBV9

cdr3_aa: CASSLTGNIQYF
clone_size: .
v_call: TRBV13

cdr3_aa: CATSDSHHGMNTEAFF
clone_size: .
v_call: TRBV24-1

cdr3_aa: CASSRDRANSPLHF
clone_size: .
v_call: TRBV27

cdr3_aa: CASSLSGGSMQYF
clone_size: .
v_call: TRBV28

cdr3_aa: CATSPQEQEGDTQYF
clone_size: once
v_call: TRBV24-1

cdr3_aa: CASSVGRASEAFF
clone_size: .
v_call: TRBV2

cdr3_aa: CASSPLAGANSGANVLTF
clone_size: .
v_call: TRBV18

cdr3_aa: CASSYFSPTTKNIQYF
clone_size: once
v_call: TRBV6-6

cdr3_aa: CASSLGTGSTGELFF
clone_size: .
v_call: TRBV5-1

cdr3_aa: CASRKQDSPLHF
clone_size: few
v_call: TRBV7-9

cdr3_aa: CASSEPSGGRNEQYF
clone_size: once
v_call: TRBV10-2

cdr3_aa: CASSSDRGRNEQFF
clone_size: .
v_call: TRBV13

cdr3_aa: CASSFGQNTEAFF
clone_size: .
v_call: TRBV11-2

cdr3_aa: CASVPDSLSNQPQHF
clone_size: .
v_call: TRBV28

cdr3_aa: CASTQGLERGNTIYF
clone_size: .
v_call: TRBV6-5

cdr3_aa: CASSPDGGFSYEQYF
clone_size: .
v_call: TRBV27

cdr3_aa: CASSPGLAGNEQFF
clone_size: .
v_call: TRBV4-1

cdr3_aa: CASSLTGDLTYGYTF
clone_size: .
v_call: TRBV11-2

cdr3_aa: CASTEVSDTQYF
clone_size: .
v_call: TRBV6-6

cdr3_aa: CASSQEFRANYGYTF
clone_size: .
v_call: TRBV4-3

cdr3_aa: CASSYRRGQEKLFF
clone_size: once
v_call: TRBV6-5

cdr3_aa: CASSPRTDGGMRANVLTF
clone_size: .
v_call: TRBV7-3

cdr3_aa: CASSLKGRGYNEQFF
clone_size: few
v_call: TRBV7-6

cdr3_aa: CSARRTGTVDEQYF
clone_size: once
v_call: TRBV29-1

cdr3_aa: CAWDRDTEAFF
clone_size: few
v_call: TRBV30

cdr3_aa: CASSQELSSTEAFF
clone_size: .
v_call: TRBV14

cdr3_aa: CASSLAVGTSARNEQFF
clone_size: .
v_call: TRBV7-2

cdr3_aa: CASSDREPYGYTF
clone_size: .
v_call: TRBV5-6

cdr3_aa: CASSYSSDRGQAGYGYTF
clone_size: .
v_call: TRBV6-2/TRBV6-3

cdr3_aa: CASSLFGGLGNTEAFF
clone_size: .
v_call: TRBV4-2

cdr3_aa: CASSPGRGTDSYEQYF
clone_size: .
v_call: TRBV5-1

cdr3_aa: CASVGDRVHTEAFF
clone_size: .
v_call: TRBV6-5

cdr3_aa: CSVQKGAVSTDTQYF
clone_size: .
v_call: TRBV29-1